The sequence of this TCR beta chain was determined in a study of molecular identifiers for immune sequencing clone quantification. The overall study: Replicate RNA came from roughly 18,000 or 92,000 naive CD8 cells and was split five ways, and four parts were sequenced.

About this clonotype: The antigen remains unidentified.

Whole-study findings and limits: Molecules of identical TCR sharing a barcode could underestimate highly expanded clone sizes.

The CDR3 runs to 13 residues. Trimming removed 2 bases from V and 7 bases from J, with 9 bases in between. MiXCR, run by TCRdb on the PCR reads, gives a single entry per CDR3 protein. The sample has around 300,000 distinct CDR3 sequences; about 22% are singletons. Sample: naive CD8+ T cells from blood, with Jurkat cell RNA spiked in. Subset in this sample: FACS-sorted CD8+CD4-CCR7+CD45RA+ naive T cells. This rearrangement joins TRBV12-3 or TRBV12-4 to TRBJ2-1, with D hard to call. The origin of this receptor is a human donor in good health. Some libraries in this study had Jurkat cell RNA spiked in. The DNA for the CDR3 is TGTGCCAGCAGTTTATATCTGAGAAATGAGCAGTTCTTC. It yields the protein CASSLYLRNEQFF.